The entry below describes one TCR beta chain. Blood CD8+ and CD4+ T cells underwent high-throughput TCR beta sequencing. Reverse transcription of roughly 0.5 to 1 ug RNA was carried out with random hexamers. TCRdb ran MiXCR on the immunoSEQ multiplex PCR reads and lists one entry per CDR3 protein. In the table there are tens of thousands of distinct CDR3 sequences, approximately 94% of which are singletons. These data belong to a study of CD8 T cells in Susac syndrome. This sequence originates from a human donor in good health. Sequencing was performed on CD8+ T cells from PBMCs.

CDR3 sequence reads: CASGLVLDRGTETQYF. The CDR3 region has the DNA TGTGCTAGTGGTTTGGTACTAGACAGGGGTACGGAGACCCAGTACTTC. This rearrangement joins TRBV12-5 to TRBJ2-5, with 8 bases lining up with TRBD1. The CDR3 consists of 16 residues. Losses at the gene ends were 0 bases for V and 5 bases for J; bases not matched to a gene: 8. CDR1 is LGHNT, CDR2 FRNRAP, per germline. Full variable domain (remainder filled in from reference TRBV12-5 and TRBJ2-5): DARVTQTPRHKVTEMGQEVTMRCQPILGHNTVFWYRQTMMQGLELLAYFRNRAPLDDSGMPKDRFSAEMPDATLATLKIQPSEPRDSAVYFCASGLVLDRGTETQYFGPGTRLLVL.